Detailed here is one TCR beta chain. From germline, CDR1 is LNHDA and CDR2 SQIVND (reference sequence). Trimming cost V 3 bases and J 1 base, with 6 bases left between them. CDR3 length: 13 amino acids. The data stem from a study of Ad26.COV2.S vaccination and SARS-CoV-2 variants. Profiling relied on immunoSEQ multiplex PCR, and the TCRdb table lists in-frame clones only, not all of them. This sample has more than 400,000 clones, with 80% to 95% found just once. The treatment is: some 19 received Ad26.COV2.S at low or high dose, single or two shots; 5 received placebo; per-sample allocation not given. Samples analyzed were those drawn on day 63 after the first vaccine or placebo injection.

This material consisted of peripheral blood, taken in a trial of Ad26.COV2.S vaccine versus placebo. The V call is TRBV19, the J call TRBJ1-2; D ambiguous. The sequence derives from a person aged 18-65 years who received the Ad26.COV2.S COVID-19 vaccine or a placebo. This CDR3 is CASSMMFNYGYTF. The CDR3 nucleotides are TGTGCCAGTAGTATGATGTTTAACTATGGCTACACCTTC.